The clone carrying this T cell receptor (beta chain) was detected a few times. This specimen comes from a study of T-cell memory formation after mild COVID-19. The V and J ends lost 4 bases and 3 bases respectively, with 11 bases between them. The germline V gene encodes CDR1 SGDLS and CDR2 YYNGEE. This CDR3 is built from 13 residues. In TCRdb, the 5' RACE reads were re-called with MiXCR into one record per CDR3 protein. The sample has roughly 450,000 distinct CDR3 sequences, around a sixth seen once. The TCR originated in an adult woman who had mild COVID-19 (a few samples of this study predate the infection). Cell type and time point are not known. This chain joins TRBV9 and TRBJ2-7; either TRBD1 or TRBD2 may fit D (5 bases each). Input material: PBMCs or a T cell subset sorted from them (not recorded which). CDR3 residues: CASSIGADYEQYF. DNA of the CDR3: TGTGCCAGCAGCATCGGGGCGGACTACGAGCAGTACTTC.